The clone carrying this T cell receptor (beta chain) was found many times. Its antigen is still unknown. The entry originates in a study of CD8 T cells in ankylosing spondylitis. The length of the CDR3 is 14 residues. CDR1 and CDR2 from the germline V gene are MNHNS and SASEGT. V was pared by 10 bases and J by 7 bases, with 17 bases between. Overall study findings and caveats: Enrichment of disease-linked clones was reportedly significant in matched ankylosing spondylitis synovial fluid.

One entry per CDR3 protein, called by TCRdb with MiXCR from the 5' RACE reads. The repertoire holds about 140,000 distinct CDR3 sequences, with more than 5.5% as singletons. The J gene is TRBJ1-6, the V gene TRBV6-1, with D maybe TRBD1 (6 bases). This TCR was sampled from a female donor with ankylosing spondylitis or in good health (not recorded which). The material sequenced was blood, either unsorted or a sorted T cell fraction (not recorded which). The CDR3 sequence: CATRGGLGNSPLHF. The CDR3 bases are TGTGCCACAAGGGGGGGTTTAGGGAATTCACCCCTCCACTTT.